This record concerns one T cell receptor beta chain sequence. Its target is unknown. The record originates from a study of T cell responses to AZD1222 COVID-19 vaccine. About the study: Second doses that came at about 4 or about 12 weeks were put together.

Sequencing was performed with immunoSEQ multiplex PCR; in TCRdb, only in-frame clones are kept and a portion is missing. The repertoire holds about 97,000 clones, with over 75% as singletons. Germline loops: CDR1 LGHNA, CDR2 YSLEER. This CDR3 is built from 15 residues. Trimming stripped 0 bases from V and 1 base from J, with 7 bases between. Whole-study findings and limits: Variant regions that are unmutated are reportedly the target of nearly half of spike-specific TCRs. Repertoire collection took place solely once the T cell response had peaked.

V and J are TRBV4-3 and TRBJ1-3; no clear D. This material consisted of peripheral blood, taken on day 0 of AZD1222 vaccination. This TCR came from an adult in good health. The DNA for the CDR3 is TGCGCCAGCAGCCAAGATCTGATATCTGGAAACACCATATATTTT. It specifies CASSQDLISGNTIYF.